These 5 T cell receptor beta chains share one sample of origin, sequenced in a study of beta chain features in type 1 diabetes. Study-level results: Within each of all four CD4+ subsets, Type 1 diabetes patients had TCRB CDR3s that were moderately but significantly shorter.

Investigators reverse transcribed all isolated RNA, so they sequenced expressed TCRB transcripts. Sequenced by immunoSEQ multiplex PCR; TCRdb stores in-frame clones only, minus some. In the table there are about 340,000 clones, around 9% of which are singletons. These receptors have no identified antigens. Sequencing was done on a sample of central memory CD4+ T cells from blood. The receptor source for this set is a young man with type 1 diabetes.

This clone was counted only a few times. The chain combines TRBV4-3 with TRBJ1-2; the D gene is possibly TRBD1 (5 bases). The CDR3 runs to 14 residues. V lost 4 bases to trimming and J lost 3 bases, with 12 bases between them. Germline CDR1 reads LGHNA; CDR2 reads YSLEER. DNA for the CDR3: TGCGCCAGCAGCCTAGGGAGGGGAGACTATGGCTACACCTTC. Translation: CASSLGRGDYGYTF.

This clone was counted between two and nine times. This chain connects TRBV5-1 to TRBJ1-6; a weak D match, TRBD1 (5 bases). The CDR3 is 15 residues long. Germline CDR1 and CDR2: SGHRS and YFSETQ. Trimming left V 4 bases short and J 3 bases short, with 11 bases between. The CDR3 spells CASSTDRDYNSPLHF. The CDR3 DNA sequence: TGCGCCAGCAGCACTGACAGAGACTATAATTCACCCCTCCACTTT.

The chain is built from TRBV4-1 and TRBJ2-3; TRBD2 might be the D (5 bases). CDR3 size: 15 residues. The V gene lost 4 bases and the J gene lost 0 bases, with 11 bases spanning the gap. Germline V CDR1 and CDR2: MGHRA, YSYEKL. The chain's CDR3 is CASSRERSSTDTQYF. The CDR3 DNA is TGCGCCAGCAGCCGGGAGCGGAGCAGCACAGATACGCAGTATTTT.

There are a few counts of this clone. V usage is TRBV7-9 and J usage is TRBJ1-1; D is perhaps TRBD1 (5 bases). The CDR3 extends over 13 amino acids. Germline lookup yields CDR1 SEHNR and CDR2 FQNEAQ (reference sequence). V lost 6 bases, J lost 3 bases, and 11 bases lay in between. The CDR3: CASSLGEYTEAFF. The CDR3 region has the DNA TGTGCCAGCAGTTTGGGGGAGTACACTGAAGCTTTCTTT.

Remarks on this clone: Other DNA sequences in this sample translate to the same CDR3. This chain connects TRBV7-2 to TRBJ2-2; the D gene is possibly TRBD1 (5 bases). CDR1 is SGHTA and CDR2 is FQGNSA in the germline V gene. Trimming shortened V by 1 base and J by 3 bases, and 6 bases separated the two germline ends. The CDR3 contains 14 residues. This CDR3 is CASSLGRDTGELFF. The CDR3 DNA is TGTGCCAGCAGCTTAGGCAGGGACACCGGGGAGCTGTTTTTT.